These T cell receptor beta chains were read from a single sample in a study of shared T cell receptors in the human thymus. Here immunoSEQ multiplex PCR was the method, and the copy in TCRdb shows in-frame clones only, minus some. The data hold hundreds of thousands of clones, with roughly 86% observed a single time. The same sample was also studied in work on human thymus T cells.

The sequenced sample was thymocytes. All receptors come from a boy in the first two years of life with a congenital heart defect. Both conserved end residues are part of each CDR3. The D gene is left open where the match is weak. Some rows have no size entry. The others give once, few or many, or a class for an expanded clone.

CASRQGGYTEAFF	TGCGCCAGCAGACAGGGTGGGTACACTGAAGCTTTCTTT	-	-	TRBJ1-1	TRBV5-1
CASSLSYGYEQYF	TGTGCCAGCAGTTTATCTTACGGCTACGAGCAGTACTTC	-	-	TRBJ2-7	TRBV27
CASSAPQGRETQYF	TGTGCCAGCAGCGCGCCACAGGGTCGGGAGACCCAGTACTTC	-	once	TRBJ2-5	TRBV9
CATSRVASGRVDTGELFF	TGTGCCACCAGCAGAGTGGCTAGCGGGAGGGTAGACACCGGGGAGCTGTTTTTT	TRBD2	-	TRBJ2-2	TRBV15
CASSPVAGGAPKNIQYF	TGCGCCAGCAGCCCCGTAGCGGGAGGCGCTCCCAAAAACATTCAGTACTTC	TRBD2	-	TRBJ2-4	TRBV5-1
CASSLVYKDRDIFDEQYF	TGTGCCAGCAGCTTAGTCTATAAGGACAGGGACATCTTCGACGAGCAGTACTTC	TRBD1	-	TRBJ2-7	TRBV7-8
CASSTGFCQSGELFF	TGTGCCAGCAGCACAGGGTTCTGTCAGTCCGGGGAGCTGTTTTTT	-	-	TRBJ2-2	TRBV28
CASSNFGQGAAKNIQYF	TGTGCCAGCAGCAATTTCGGACAGGGGGCAGCCAAAAACATTCAGTACTTC	TRBD1	-	TRBJ2-4	TRBV27
CASSEAWDSYEQYF	TGTGCCAGCAGTGAAGCGTGGGACAGCTACGAGCAGTACTTC	TRBD1	-	TRBJ2-7	TRBV6-1
CASSPPAGLVNTDTQYF	TGTGCCAGCAGCCCCCCGGCAGGACTAGTGAACACAGATACGCAGTATTTT	TRBD2	-	TRBJ2-3	TRBV14
CASSIREEQFF	TGCGCCAGCAGCATAAGGGAGGAGCAGTTCTTC	-	-	TRBJ2-1	TRBV5-1
CASSPKGGQGTYNEQFF	TGTGCCAGCAGCCCAAAGGGGGGACAGGGGACCTACAATGAGCAGTTCTTC	TRBD1	-	TRBJ2-1	TRBV7-9
CSAGTSKETQYF	TGCAGCGCCGGGACATCTAAAGAGACCCAGTACTTC	-	-	TRBJ2-5	TRBV29-1
CASSQKDRRVSNYGYTF	TGCGCCAGCAGCCAAAAGGACAGGCGGGTATCTAACTATGGCTACACCTTC	TRBD1	-	TRBJ1-2	TRBV4-1
CASTGGEYMDTQYF	TGCGCCAGCACTGGGGGGGAGTATATGGATACGCAGTATTTT	TRBD2	few	TRBJ2-3	TRBV5-1
CASSYSAGSQTEQFF	TGTGCCAGCAGTTACTCGGCCGGCAGCCAGACAGAGCAGTTCTTC	-	-	TRBJ2-1	TRBV6-5
CASSLAGGTYEQYF	TGTGCCAGCAGCTTAGCGGGAGGCACCTACGAGCAGTACTTC	-	-	TRBJ2-7	TRBV7-9
CASSHIPGLADTDTQYF	TGTGCCAGCAGCCATATCCCGGGACTAGCGGACACAGATACGCAGTATTTT	TRBD2	-	TRBJ2-3	TRBV7-9
CASSTEQGADYGYTF	TGTGCCAGTAGTACAGAACAGGGTGCGGACTATGGCTACACCTTC	-	-	TRBJ1-2	TRBV19
CASSQGKDTEAFF	TGTGCCAGCTCCCAGGGAAAGGACACTGAAGCTTTCTTT	-	few	TRBJ1-1	TRBV6-1
CASSQDVQGPTDYNEQFF	TGCGCCAGCAGCCAAGATGTACAGGGGCCTACAGATTACAATGAGCAGTTCTTC	TRBD1	-	TRBJ2-1	TRBV4-1
CASSPQLAERTETQYF	TGTGCCAGCAGCCCCCAGCTAGCGGAAAGGACGGAGACCCAGTACTTC	TRBD2	-	TRBJ2-5	TRBV11-2
CASSLGVVAGESRGGELFF	TGTGCCAGCAGCTTGGGTGTGGTTGCGGGAGAGTCCAGGGGCGGGGAGCTGTTTTTT	-	-	TRBJ2-2	TRBV5-4
CASSPQKAGAKETQYF	TGCGCCAGCAGTCCCCAAAAGGCAGGGGCCAAAGAGACCCAGTACTTC	-	-	TRBJ2-5	TRBV23-1
CSERTSVNNEQFF	TGCAGCGAGAGGACTAGCGTGAACAATGAGCAGTTCTTC	TRBD2	-	TRBJ2-1	TRBV29-1
CASSLGPDRDYGYTF	TGTGCCAGCAGCTTGGGGCCGGACAGGGACTATGGCTACACCTTC	TRBD1	-	TRBJ1-2	TRBV5-4
CASSQDKGNREGNTIYF	TGTGCCAGCAGCCAAGATAAGGGGAACAGGGAGGGAAACACCATATATTTT	-	-	TRBJ1-3	TRBV14